This passage covers 4 T cell receptor beta chains from one sample sequenced in a study of blood T cells in healthy people across ages. The authors ran a second PCR of about 6 to 11 cycles using a sample-barcoded 5' primer and a J-beta primer mix. MiXCR, run by TCRdb on the 5' RACE reads, gives a single entry per CDR3 protein. The sample shows around 850,000 distinct CDR3 sequences, 36% of them seen only once. Sequencing input: blood. The receptor source for this set is a young man in good health.

The V call is TRBV20-1, the J call TRBJ1-1; no definite D call. The CDR3 has 15 amino acids. Germline CDR1 reads DFQATT; CDR2 reads SNEGSKA (reference sequence). Trimming shortened V by 1 base and J by 1 base, and 13 bases separated the two germline ends. The CDR3 DNA sequence: TGCAGTGCTAGAGGTCTAGACCGGGGGAACACTGAAGCTTTCTTT. Translating it yields CSARGLDRGNTEAFF.

The chain is built from TRBV11-2 and TRBJ2-3; tentative D call: TRBD1 (6 bases). This CDR3 region has 15 residues. Deletions cut 3 bases from V and 2 bases from J, with 12 bases between. Per germline, CDR1 SGHAT and CDR2 FQNNGV. CDR3 amino acids: CASSFWTATTDTQYF. The CDR3 nucleotides read TGTGCCAGCAGCTTTTGGACAGCGACCACAGATACGCAGTATTTT.

The chain carries TRBV7-9 and TRBJ2-1; D is perhaps TRBD1 (6 bases). The J call may be wrong; the DNA end is better matched by TRBJ2-7. Per the germline V gene, CDR1 is SEHNR and CDR2 is FQNEAQ (reference sequence). The CDR3 runs 15 residues. CDR3 in amino acids: CASSSTQGAYNEQYF. The CDR3 DNA follows: TGTGCCAGCAGCTCAACACAGGGAGCCTACAATGAGCAGTACTTC.

Many counts were recorded for this clonotype. This chain links TRBV7-2 with TRBJ1-4, with D possibly matching TRBD1 (5 bases). This CDR3 is built from 14 residues. Deletions cut 5 bases from V and 4 bases from J, with 11 bases between. CDR1 and CDR2 (germline): SGHTA, FQGNSA. This CDR3 reads CASSLGTFNEKLFF. The DNA for the CDR3 is TGTGCCAGCAGCCTCGGGACGTTTAATGAAAAACTGTTTTTT.